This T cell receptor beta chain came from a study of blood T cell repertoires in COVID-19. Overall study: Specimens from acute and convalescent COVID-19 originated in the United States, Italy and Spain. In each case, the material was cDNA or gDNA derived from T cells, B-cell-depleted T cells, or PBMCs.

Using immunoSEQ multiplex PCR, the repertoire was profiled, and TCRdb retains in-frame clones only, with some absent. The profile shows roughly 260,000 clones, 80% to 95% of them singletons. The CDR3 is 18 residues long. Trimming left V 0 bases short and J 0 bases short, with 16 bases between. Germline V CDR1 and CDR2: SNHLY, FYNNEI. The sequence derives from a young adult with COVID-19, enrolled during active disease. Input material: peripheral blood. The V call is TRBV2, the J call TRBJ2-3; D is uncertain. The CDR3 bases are TGTGCCAGCAGTGAAGCAGTTGGCGGCACATCTAGCACAGATACGCAGTATTTT. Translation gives CASSEAVGGTSSTDTQYF. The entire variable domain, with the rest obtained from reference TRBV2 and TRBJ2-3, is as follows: EPEVTQTPSHQVTQMGQEVILRCVPISNHLYFYWYRQILGQKVEFLVSFYNNEISEKSEIFDDQFSVERPDGSNFTLKIRSTKLEDSAMYFCASSEAVGGTSSTDTQYFGPGTRLTVL.